This T cell receptor beta chain was sequenced for a study of blood T cell repertoires in COVID-19. Study-wide background: COVID-19 samples from acute and convalescent phases originated in the United States, Italy and Spain. The cDNA or gDNA used as material had been derived from T cells, B-cell-depleted T cells, or PBMCs.

This clone has just a few counts. Germline V gene lookup returns CDR1 SGHNT and CDR2 YYREEE (reference sequence). Germline trimming cut 3 bases from V and 4 bases from J; bases unmatched to any gene: 4. The CDR3 sequence is 14 residues long. In the authors' methods: Researchers report that nucleated cell counts were estimated from reference gene primer amplification. The protocol was immunoSEQ multiplex PCR, while the TCRdb copy is restricted to in-frame clones and leaves out a portion. V and J calls and clone size come straight from that table; D and trimming were deduced from the DNA. This table has under 80,000 clones, around 85% appearing once.

Sequencing used peripheral blood. The chain links TRBV5-4 to TRBJ1-2; 9 positions match TRBD1. This receptor was obtained from a human donor in a cohort sampled during active COVID-19. CDR3 in amino acids: CASSSQGAGYGYTF. CDR3 sequence (DNA): TGTGCCAGCAGCTCACAGGGGGCGGGCTATGGCTACACCTTC.